This T cell receptor (beta chain) originates from a study of cytomegalovirus exposure and HLA in healthy donors (dated by TCRdb to between 2016 and 2019). About the full investigation: An earlier analysis of some 600 of the donors reported about 300 Gb of sequence data and 117 million unique TCR beta sequences obtained from about 179 million T cells. To predict cytomegalovirus infection status, the study combined high-throughput TCR immunosequencing, statistical association of individual TCRs with disease status, and machine learning. Donor age, sex, ethnicity and CMV serostatus were collected together with the repertoire data. In an earlier analysis of roughly 580 of the donors, high-throughput TCR beta sequencing was used to judge whether each TCR beta V gene segment behaved as functional or pseudogenic. Genome-wide SNP genotypes for about 60% of the roughly 700 donors were used in a later genetic analysis, which treated that subset as a discovery cohort. Typing coverage varied by locus: about 620-630 donors for A, B, C, DRB1 and DQB1; 500 to 550 for DQA1; about 590 for DPA1; about 450 for DPB1. Of the roughly 400 genotyped donors, approximately 83% fell in the genetic ancestry cluster associated with self-reported Caucasian donors. An early release that covered about 640 HLA-typed donors contained approximately 300 gigabases of sequencing data and 80 million or so unique TCR sequences. A later analysis re-examined previously published TCR beta repertoires from 600 to 700 donors and added high-resolution HLA genotyping to investigate patterns of TCR occurrence. Roughly five DR-DQ haplotypes were handled as single units for association and clustering because linkage in the cohort was strong. Among 398 genotyped donors of the cohort, an average of roughly 240,000 unique TCR beta nucleotide sequences were sequenced per donor, roughly a sixth of them non-productive. Every discovery cohort repertoire had been produced on one sequencing platform. Along with the 666-subject first cohort, a separate validation cohort of over 90 different subjects was used. The T cell repertoires of around 670 subjects were profiled by immunosequencing and related to cytomegalovirus serostatus. Both class I and class II loci were covered by HLA typing, at four-digit resolution. The study aimed to test whether signatures of past pathogen exposure could be identified by cataloging public T cell receptors. In the later analysis, no new phenotypic data were used to find candidate immune exposures; instead, reliance was placed on TCR beta sequences and their occurrence across donors.

Per the germline V gene (reference sequence), LNHDA is the CDR1 and SQIVND is the CDR2. V drops 3 bases and J drops 1 base, leaving 7 bases in between. Including the terminal cysteine and phenylalanine, the CDR3 comprises 15 residues. Only the CDR3 DNA stays, 45 bases, in frame from base 1. The cohort consisted of more than 650 healthy bone marrow donors. At the time of sampling, every cohort member was nominally healthy, though immune exposures that went unrecorded were likely present. The donor tested CMV seronegative and was one of the 352 seronegative cohort members. Every donor gave a peripheral blood sample, and the peripheral blood mononuclear cells from that sample were used for TCR beta sequencing. Genomic DNA was extracted from the blood cell samples with the Qiagen DNeasy Blood Extraction Kit. To note about this clone: The specificity of this receptor is unknown. Qualities for individual bases were not recorded, and no much larger clone is one base off.

Libraries were constructed by the immunoSEQ multiplex PCR assay. For the multiplex PCR, a mixture combining 60 forward primers for TCR Vbeta segments and 13 reverse primers for TCR Jbeta segments was used. A multiplex PCR assay on genomic DNA amplified the CDR3 region of rearranged TCR beta genes. On the Illumina HiSeq System, the amplified TCR beta libraries were sequenced as 87-base-pair reads. In the authors' own workflow: Across the 700 or so repertoires, a later analysis counted tens of millions of unique TCR beta chains, some 11 million of which were shared by at least two donors. To remove PCR and sequencing errors, raw reads were error-corrected and collapsed into unique sequences using a nearest-neighbor algorithm that merged closely related sequences. To assign V, D and J gene segments, CDR3 sequences were aligned to IMGT reference sequences. For a sequence to be retained, a match of at least six nucleotides to both a V gene segment and a J gene segment was required. Rearrangements were classified as productive when the CDR3 lacked stop codons and remained in frame with V and J, and all other rearrangements were classified as non-productive. Following IMGT convention, CDR3 was defined as the stretch from the second conserved V-encoded cysteine up to the conserved J-encoded phenylalanine. The earlier analysis of 500 to 650 of the donors excluded any sequence lacking an unambiguous match to a single V gene segment. An earlier analysis of roughly 590 of the donors called V segments functional above 56.7% productive rearrangements and segregating when the between-donor standard deviation exceeded 5%. To diagnose cytomegalovirus status from the catalog of TCR beta chain sequences, a statistical classification framework was built. In a later analysis, V and J genes were assigned by comparing TCR nucleotide sequences against IMGT/GENE-DB human TR gene sequences. In a later analysis, CDR3 sequences and most-parsimonious VDJ recombination scenarios were assigned using the TCRdist pipeline. In a later analysis, each TCR beta chain was defined by its CDR3 amino acid sequence together with its V-gene family, and reads without a unique V-gene family were excluded. As a way to deal with suspected cross-contamination and a sequencing artifact, a later analysis dropped 592 nucleotide sequences that were highly shared and had low generation probability. In a later analysis, a clonal expansion index was calculated for each public chain from normalized within-repertoire ranks of inferred template counts. In a later analysis, generation probabilities were computed using a VDJ recombination model fitted to out-of-frame rearrangements, and the results were checked against IGoR. In a later analysis, TCR-TCR, TCR-HLA and TCR-CMV co-occurrence was scored with hypergeometric tests, and a repertoire-size bias correction was applied to TCR pairs. False discovery rates were estimated in a later analysis by permuting HLA or CMV assignments 20 times. In a later analysis, co-occurring TCRs were grouped with DBSCAN, and TCRdist sequence similarity was added when clustering was performed within HLA-allele-positive subsets. Repertoires with fewer than 30,000 or more than 120,000 public chains, plus five repertoires with anomalous nucleotide sharing, were excluded from co-occurrence clustering. The clones in this table, taken by TCRdb from immuneACCESS, are in-frame only. Not every clone is retained; where verified, under half of the shortfall comes from an unresolved V gene, and the cause of the rest is unknown. V and J calls and clone size follow that table, whereas D and trimming were derived from the DNA. Recorded for this sample are 100,000 to 150,000 clones; 65% to 80% of them occurred a single time. Around 3.7% of the sample is in the top ten clones.

The study at large found these results: The only immune exposure information available for the cohort was CMV serostatus. In both the original and validation cohorts, the classifier was reported to diagnose cytomegalovirus status with high specificity and sensitivity. About 17 rarely observed V segments, including chromosome 9 orphons, were excluded from the earlier analysis of about 500 of the donors because counts were too low. A later analysis found that most CMV-associated TCR beta chains appeared HLA-restricted, with HLA associations seemingly driven largely by CMV exposure. It was suggested by the authors that the approach could potentially be generalized to other disease states and immunological phenotypes. Correlated functional status among segregating V segments might reflect linkage disequilibrium, but an unknown experimental factor could not be ruled out. A further reported finding was that TCR beta sequences accurately predicted the HLA-A and HLA-B alleles for most subjects in the first cohort. The study listed approximately 160 TCR beta chains as associated with cytomegalovirus. Assigning TCR associations to individual alleles was difficult when HLA alleles, especially DR and DQ, strongly co-occurred. Specific HLA alleles were associated with some 15,000 TCR beta sequences at a false discovery rate of 0.05 in a later analysis. A later analysis found that TCR association rates varied across HLA loci, with DRB1 alleles showing the most associated TCRs and HLA-C alleles the fewest. Compared with equally common non-associated chains, HLA-associated TCR beta chains in a later analysis were more clonally expanded and had lower generation probabilities. According to a later analysis, parvovirus B19, influenza, CMV and Epstein-Barr virus appeared linked to several top co-occurrence clusters. In an earlier analysis of approximately 590 of the donors, most TCR beta V segments appeared in productive rearrangements about 87% or about 30% of the time, broadly matching IMGT annotations. Some IMGT-functional V segments, including TRBV6-2 and TRBV6-3, could not be told apart with the 87-base-pair reads, so those segments were excluded. A cluster of highly shared sequence variants was judged likely to be a technical artifact of the sequencing pipeline. Roughly uniform sequencing depth across donors was assumed in presence/absence analyses, although this assumption may not hold. The cohort was sequenced for TCR beta chains only, and without alpha or paired-chain data the features that could be detected were limited. V-gene and J-gene trimming of TCR beta chains was associated with a missense DCLRE1C variant in a later genetic analysis, and the association was replicated in an independent cohort. In vitro tests confirmed that a few of the cytomegalovirus-associated TCR beta chains recognize cytomegalovirus antigens. A later genetic analysis reported fewer N-insertions in productive TCRs among donors in an Asian-associated ancestry cluster than the approximately 670-donor mean. Because some donors lacked HLA typing at each locus, the association tests relied only on the typed subset. Most TCR sequences were observed very rarely across donors, whereas some public TCRs were present in many individuals.

This chain joins TRBV19 to TRBJ2-6; the best D guess is TRBD2, with 5 bases matching. The TCR comes from a man aged 25 to 40 in good health and CMV-seronegative. The source material was PBMCs. The sequenced DNA: TGTGCCAGTAGTATTCGAGGGTCTGGGGCCAACGTCCTGACTTTC. Translation gives CASSIRGSGANVLTF.